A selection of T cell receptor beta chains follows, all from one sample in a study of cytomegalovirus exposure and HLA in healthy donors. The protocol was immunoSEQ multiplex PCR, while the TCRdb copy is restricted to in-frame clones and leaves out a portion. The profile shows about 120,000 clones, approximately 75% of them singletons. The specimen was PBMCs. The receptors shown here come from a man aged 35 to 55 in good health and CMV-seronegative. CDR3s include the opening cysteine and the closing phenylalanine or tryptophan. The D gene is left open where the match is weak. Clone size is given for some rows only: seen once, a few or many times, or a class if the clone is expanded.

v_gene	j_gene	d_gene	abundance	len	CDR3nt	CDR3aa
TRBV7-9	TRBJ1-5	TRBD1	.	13	TGTGCCAGCAGCCCAGACAGGGATCAGCCCCAGCATTTT	CASSPDRDQPQHF
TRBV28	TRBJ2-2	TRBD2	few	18	TGTGCCAGCAGTCCCTTCCTGCGGGAGAGTGAGAACACCGGGGAGCTGTTTTTT	CASSPFLRESENTGELFF
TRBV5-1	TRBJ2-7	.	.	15	TGCGCCAGCAGCTACCACTCCGGGACACGGAACGAGCAGTACTTC	CASSYHSGTRNEQYF
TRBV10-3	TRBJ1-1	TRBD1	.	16	TGTGCCATCAGGCCAGGGACAGGATCGGGTCATACTGAAGCTTTCTTT	CAIRPGTGSGHTEAFF
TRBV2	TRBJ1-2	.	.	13	TGTGCCAGCAGCCCAATGGGGGGGCGCGGCTACACCTTC	CASSPMGGRGYTF
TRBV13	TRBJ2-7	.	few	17	TGTGCCAGCAGCTTGAGGCGGGGCAGGGTGGCACAGTCCGAGCAGTACTTC	CASSLRRGRVAQSEQYF
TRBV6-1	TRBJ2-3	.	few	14	TGTGCCAGCAGTGAAGTAGGGGTCGCAGATACGCAGTATTTT	CASSEVGVADTQYF
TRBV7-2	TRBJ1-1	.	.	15	TGTGCCAGCAGCTGGGAAGGACAGTTGAACACTGAAGCTTTCTTT	CASSWEGQLNTEAFF
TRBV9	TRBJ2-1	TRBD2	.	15	TGTGCCAGCAGCGTTATTCCGAGCGGGGGGAATGAGCAGTTCTTC	CASSVIPSGGNEQFF
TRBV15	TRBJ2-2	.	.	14	TGTGCCACCAGCAGAGGGCTGGACACCGGGGAGCTGTTTTTT	CATSRGLDTGELFF
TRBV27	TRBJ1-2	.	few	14	TGTGCCAGCAGTTTCCGTGACATTCGCAATGGCTACACCTTC	CASSFRDIRNGYTF
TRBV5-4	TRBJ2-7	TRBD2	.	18	TGTGCCAGCAGCGGGAAGATGGAGGCGGATACGGGGGGATACGAGCAGTACTTC	CASSGKMEADTGGYEQYF
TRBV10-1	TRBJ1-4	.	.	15	TGCGCCAGTTCCCCCACCGGGACGGGAGATGAAAAACTGTTTTTT	CASSPTGTGDEKLFF
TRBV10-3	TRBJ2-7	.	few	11	TGTGCCATCGGAGGGGGCAACGAGCAGTACTTC	CAIGGGNEQYF
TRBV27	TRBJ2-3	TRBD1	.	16	TGTGCCAGCAGTTTGGGGACAGGGGGACGCACAGATACGCAGTATTTT	CASSLGTGGRTDTQYF